This entry concerns a single T cell receptor beta chain. The antigen remains unidentified. These data come from a study of cytomegalovirus exposure and HLA in healthy donors. Findings and limits, study-wide: It was reported that TCR beta sequences correctly inferred the HLA-A and HLA-B alleles for most subjects. A later analysis, which compared TCR beta chains of equal frequency, found the HLA-associated ones more clonally expanded. Researchers reported from a later analysis that most CMV-associated TCR beta chains appeared HLA-restricted.

Vbeta (60) and Jbeta (13) primers were used in the PCR. The protocol was immunoSEQ multiplex PCR, while the TCRdb copy is restricted to in-frame clones and leaves out a portion. This sample yields some 120,000 clones, of which roughly 69% are seen a single time; roughly 2% belongs to the top ten. The CDR3 contains 12 residues. Looked up from germline, CDR1 is MNHNS and CDR2 is SASEGT. The germline V and J ends were trimmed by 7 bases and 2 bases, with 8 bases remaining between them. The sequence came from a woman aged 30 to 39 in good health and CMV-seronegative. Sequencing was performed on PBMCs. V gene TRBV6-1 combines with J gene TRBJ2-5; tentative D call: TRBD2 (6 bases). CDR3 DNA: TGTGCCAGCACCGGGGGACAAGAGACCCAGTACTTC. It translates to CASTGGQETQYF.